This TCR beta chain appears in the sequencing data of a study of CD4 T cell repertoires in COVID-19. In regard to this clone: The target antigen is unknown.

Mild-to-severe COVID-19 survivors were the donors. No culture step preceded sequencing of the ex vivo isolated memory T cells. Points from the study as a whole: Suggested intraclonal diversification: top SARS-CoV-2-reactive clonotypes appeared in two or three memory subsets. In SARS-CoV and/or HKU1 spike cultures, between 7 and 25% of SARS-CoV-2 clonotypes reappeared.

Trimming removed 4 bases from V and 7 bases from J; junction bases left unmatched: 5. The CDR3 contains 15 residues. Germline V CDR1 and CDR2: LGHDT, YNNKEL (reference sequence). The method was immunoSEQ multiplex PCR; TCRdb's version includes in-frame clones alone and lacks a portion of them. The table lists approximately 75,000 clones, roughly four fifths of them singletons. Sequencing used CD4+ T cells from peripheral blood, obtained after recovery from COVID-19. The TCR comes from a human donor who had COVID-19. This chain connects TRBV3-1 (or the pseudogene TRBV3-2) to TRBJ1-5, with TRBD1 identical over 12 bases. The CDR3 bases are TGTGCCAGCAGCCGGGGACAGGGGGCAGGGCAGCCCCAGCATTTT. This codes for CASSRGQGAGQPQHF.